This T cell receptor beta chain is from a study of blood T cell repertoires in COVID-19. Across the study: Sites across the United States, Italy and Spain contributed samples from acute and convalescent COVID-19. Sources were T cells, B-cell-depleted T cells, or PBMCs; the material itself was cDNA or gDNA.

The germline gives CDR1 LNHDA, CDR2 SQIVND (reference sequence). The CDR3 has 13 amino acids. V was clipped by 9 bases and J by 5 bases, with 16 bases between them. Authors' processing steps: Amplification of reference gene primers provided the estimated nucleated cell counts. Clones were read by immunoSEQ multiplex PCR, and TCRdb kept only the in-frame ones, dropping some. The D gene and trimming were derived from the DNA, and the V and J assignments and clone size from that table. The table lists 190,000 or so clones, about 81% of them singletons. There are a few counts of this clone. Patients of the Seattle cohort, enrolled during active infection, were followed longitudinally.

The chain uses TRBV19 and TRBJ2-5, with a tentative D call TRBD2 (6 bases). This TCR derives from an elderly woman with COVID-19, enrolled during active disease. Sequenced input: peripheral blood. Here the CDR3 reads CASSPSREETQYF. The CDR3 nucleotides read TGTGCCAGCTCTCCCAGCCGGGAGGAGACCCAGTACTTC.